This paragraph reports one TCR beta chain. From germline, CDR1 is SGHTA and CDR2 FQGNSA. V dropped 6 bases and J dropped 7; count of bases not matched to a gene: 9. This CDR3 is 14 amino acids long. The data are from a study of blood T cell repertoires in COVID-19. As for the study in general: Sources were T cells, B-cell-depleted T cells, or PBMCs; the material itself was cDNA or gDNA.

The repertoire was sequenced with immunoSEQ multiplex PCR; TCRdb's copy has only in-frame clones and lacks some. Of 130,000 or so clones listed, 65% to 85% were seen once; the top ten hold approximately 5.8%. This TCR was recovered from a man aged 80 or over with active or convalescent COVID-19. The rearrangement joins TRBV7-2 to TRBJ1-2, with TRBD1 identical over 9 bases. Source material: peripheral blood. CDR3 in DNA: TGTGCCAGCAGTCCGGGACAGGGTAGTGGTGGCTACACCTTC. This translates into CASSPGQGSGGYTF. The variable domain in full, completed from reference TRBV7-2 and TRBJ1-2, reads GAGVSQSPSNKVTEKGKDVELRCDPISGHTALYWYRQSLGQGLEFLIYFQGNSAPDKSGLPSDRFSAERTGGSVSTLTIQRTQQEDSAVYLCASSPGQGSGGYTFGSGTRLTVV.